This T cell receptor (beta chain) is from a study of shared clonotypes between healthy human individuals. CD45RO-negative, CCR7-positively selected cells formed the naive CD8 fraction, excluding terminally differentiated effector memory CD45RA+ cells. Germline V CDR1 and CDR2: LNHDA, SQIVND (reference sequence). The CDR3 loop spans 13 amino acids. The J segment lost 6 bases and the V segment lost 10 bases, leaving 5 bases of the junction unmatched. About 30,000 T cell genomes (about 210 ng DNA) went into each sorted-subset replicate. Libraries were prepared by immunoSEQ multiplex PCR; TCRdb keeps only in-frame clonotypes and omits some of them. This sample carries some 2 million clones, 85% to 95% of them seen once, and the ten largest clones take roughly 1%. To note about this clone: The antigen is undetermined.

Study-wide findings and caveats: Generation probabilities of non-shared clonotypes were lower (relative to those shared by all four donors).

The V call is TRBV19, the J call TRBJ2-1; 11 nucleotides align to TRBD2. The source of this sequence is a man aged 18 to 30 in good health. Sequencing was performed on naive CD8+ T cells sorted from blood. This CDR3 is CATLAGGRNEQFF. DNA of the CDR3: TGTGCCACCTTAGCGGGAGGGCGCAATGAGCAGTTCTTC.